These 28 T cell receptor beta chains share one sample of origin, sequenced in a study of vaccination and CD4 T cells after COVID-19. Sequencing of cultured CD4+ T cell DNA used the Oncomine TCR Beta short-read assay. TCRdb fed the PCR reads into MiXCR, producing one record per CDR3 protein. Here the sample spans 15,000 to 20,000 distinct CDR3 sequences, around 58% being singletons. Treatment indicated: roughly 10-day PBMC culture with coronavirus spike peptide pools or control peptides (ViraFEST assay). What these receptors recognize is not known. The sample taken for sequencing was CD4+ T cells from blood, cultured in vitro. Receptors were obtained from a human donor who had recovered from COVID-19.

The chain is built from TRBV28 and TRBJ1-5; D is ambiguous. Trimming left V 6 bases short and J 1 base short, with 4 bases between. Germline assignment: CDR1 MDHEN and CDR2 SYDVKM. CDR3 length: 12 amino acids. This CDR3 is CASRGSNQPQHF. The CDR3 DNA reads TGTGCCAGCAGGGGGAGCAATCAGCCCCAGCATTTT.

The rearrangement uses TRBV6-5 and TRBJ1-3; maybe TRBD1 (5 bases). Trimming took off 0 bases at V and 9 bases at J, with 24 bases between the two ends. Germline loops: CDR1 MNHEY, CDR2 SVGAGI. This CDR3 region has 18 residues. DNA of the CDR3: TGTGCCAGCAGTTACTCGAGCGGCAGCGGACCTCGCGGGGGCACCATATATTTT. It codes for CASSYSSGSGPRGGTIYF.

V is TRBV2 and J is TRBJ1-2; D is unclear. Germline CDR1 and CDR2: SNHLY and FYNNEI. The V end was cut by 5 bases, the J end by 0 bases, with 13 bases between. This CDR3 has 15 amino acids. As DNA, the CDR3 is TGTGCCAGCAGTTTCACAAACCCTTCTAACTATGGCTACACCTTC. Residues: CASSFTNPSNYGYTF.

This clonotype was observed a handful of times. This chain joins TRBV6-4 and TRBJ2-1, with TRBD2 matching over 12 bases. The ends lost 5 bases at V and 7 bases at J; junction bases unmatched: 6. Per germline, CDR1 MRHNA and CDR2 SNTAGT. This CDR3 has 15 residues. CDR3 sequence reads: CASSTGTSGPNEQFF. DNA for the CDR3: TGTGCCAGCAGTACCGGGACTAGCGGGCCAAATGAGCAGTTCTTC.

The gene calls are TRBV20-1 and TRBJ2-1; D is uncertain. Germline CDR1 reads DFQATT; CDR2 reads SNEGSKA (reference sequence). V was pared by 4 bases and J by 4 bases, with 14 bases between. The CDR3 consists of 14 residues. CDR3 amino acids: CSAIDGRTYNEQFF. Here the CDR3 DNA reads TGCAGTGCTATAGACGGACGAACATACAATGAGCAGTTCTTC.

This clonotype was observed a single time. The gene calls are TRBV6-1 and TRBJ2-6; 9 nucleotides align to TRBD1. The CDR3 consists of 16 residues. V trimming: 9 bases; J trimming: 0 bases; junction bases outside the gene matches: 6. Germline assignment: CDR1 MNHNS and CDR2 SASEGT. As DNA, the CDR3 is TGTGCCAGTCGGACAGGGGTTTTCTCTGGGGCCAACGTCCTGACTTTC. Residues: CASRTGVFSGANVLTF.

The rearrangement uses TRBV28 and TRBJ1-5; no clear D gene. CDR1 MDHEN and CDR2 SYDVKM come from the germline V gene. Trimming removed 6 bases from V and 6 bases from J, with 9 bases in between. The CDR3 covers 12 residues. The CDR3 DNA reads as TGTGCCAGCAGCCTTGTGGGTCAGCCCCAGCATTTT. Its translation is CASSLVGQPQHF.

This clonotype was detected only once. The chain employs TRBV27 and TRBJ1-6; D might be TRBD1 (5 bases). This CDR3 contains 16 residues. Trimming left V 8 bases short and J 0 bases short, with 14 bases between. The V gene's germline CDR1 is MNHEY and CDR2 SMNVEV (reference sequence). CDR3 sequence: CASGGGASSYNSPLHF. CDR3 DNA sequence: TGTGCCAGCGGGGGGGGTGCTAGCTCCTATAATTCACCCCTCCACTTT.

The chain links TRBV28 to TRBJ1-1; 7 bases are shared with TRBD1. This CDR3 is 13 amino acids long. The germline gives CDR1 MDHEN, CDR2 SYDVKM. J lost 7 bases, V lost 5 bases, and 7 bases had no gene match. The CDR3 loop is CASSITNRGEAFF. DNA for the CDR3: TGTGCCAGCAGTATTACCAACAGGGGTGAAGCTTTCTTT.

The genes are TRBV7-8 and TRBJ2-3; D call uncertain. Per germline, CDR1 SGHVS and CDR2 FQNEAQ. V lost 1 base to trimming and J lost 3 bases, with 11 bases between them. The CDR3 runs 15 residues. The CDR3 bases are TGTGCCAGCAGCTTAGAAGGCTGGGGTACAGATACGCAGTATTTT. Its protein is CASSLEGWGTDTQYF.

Only a few counts were recorded for this clonotype. The rearrangement links TRBV7-2 to TRBJ2-3; 8 bases align to TRBD1. The CDR3 contains 15 residues. The V gene end was trimmed by 4 bases and the J gene end by 4 bases; junction bases not matched to a gene: 7. Germline V gives CDR1 SGHTA, CDR2 FQGNSA. The CDR3 here is CASSSLQGAADTQYF. In DNA, the CDR3 is TGTGCCAGCAGCTCCCTTCAGGGGGCAGCAGATACGCAGTATTTT.

V gene TRBV25-1 combines with J gene TRBJ2-4; D gene uncertain. This CDR3 comprises 13 residues. Germline V CDR1 and CDR2: MGHDK, SYGVNS. Trimming removed 4 bases from V and 0 bases from J, with 4 bases in between. CDR3 sequence: CASSGLAKNIQYF. In DNA, the CDR3 is TGTGCCAGCAGTGGACTAGCCAAAAACATTCAGTACTTC.

The rearrangement links TRBV6-5 to TRBJ2-7; 7 positions match TRBD2. There are 15 residues in the CDR3. In germline, CDR1 is MNHEY, CDR2 SVGAGI. Trimming cost V 4 bases and J 6 bases; bases outside gene matches: 12. CDR3 bases: TGTGCCAGCAGTTCTTTGGCGGGAGAGGGTGGCGAGCAGTACTTC. Translated, it gives CASSSLAGEGGEQYF.

This clonotype has just one count. This rearrangement joins TRBV9 to TRBJ1-6; TRBD1 matches 7 bases. Germline V gene data show CDR1 as SGDLS and CDR2 as YYNGEE. The CDR3 covers 16 residues. V was pared by 3 bases and J by 6 bases, with 9 bases of the junction left unmatched. CDR3 in amino acids: CASSEHRDSTNSPLHF. The CDR3 DNA reads TGTGCCAGCAGCGAACACCGGGACAGCACTAATTCACCCCTCCACTTT.

The count of this clonotype is one. J is TRBJ1-1 and V is TRBV28; D unclear. Germline V gene data show CDR1 as MDHEN and CDR2 as SYDVKM. V lost 4 bases, J lost 4 bases, and 7 bases lay in between. This CDR3 is 12 amino acids long. This CDR3 is CASSSTVTEAFF. As DNA, the CDR3 is TGTGCCAGCAGTTCCACGGTCACTGAAGCTTTCTTT.

This clonotype has a handful of counts. The V and J genes are TRBV24-1 and TRBJ2-5; 11 positions match TRBD2. In germline, CDR1 is KGHDR, CDR2 SFDVKD. After removal of 1 base from V and 1 base from J, the junction contained 4 bases not matched to a gene. The CDR3 is made up of 17 amino acids. The CDR3 nucleotides read TGTGCCACCAGTGATTTTCTGACTAGCGGGGCCCAAGAGACCCAGTACTTC. As protein: CATSDFLTSGAQETQYF.

V is TRBV5-4 and J is TRBJ2-1; D remains unclear. The V and J ends lost 0 bases and 3 bases respectively, with 1 base between them. The germline gives CDR1 SGHNT, CDR2 YYREEE (reference sequence). The CDR3 runs 12 residues. In DNA, the CDR3 is TGTGCCAGCAGCTTGGACTACAATGAGCAGTTCTTC. Its translation: CASSLDYNEQFF.

The gene calls are TRBV20-1 and TRBJ2-7; 9 positions agree with TRBD2. The CDR3 contains 15 residues. Germline V lookup: CDR1 DFQATT, CDR2 SNEGSKA (reference sequence). V shed 0 bases and J 9 bases; nucleotides not matched to a gene: 12. CDR3 region: CSARDPAGGPGVQYF. The CDR3 nucleotides are TGCAGTGCTAGAGATCCGGCGGGAGGGCCTGGAGTGCAGTACTTC.

The chain joins TRBV6-4 to TRBJ2-1; the D gene is possibly TRBD2 (6 bases). The germline V gene encodes CDR1 MRHNA and CDR2 SNTAGT. The CDR3 consists of 14 residues. With 4 bases removed from V and 1 base from J, the gap between germline ends came to 8 bases. Written as DNA, the CDR3 is TGTGCCAGCAGTGTGAGCGGGTCCTACAATGAGCAGTTCTTC. Its translation is CASSVSGSYNEQFF.

This clonotype was found a few times. The genes are TRBV27 and TRBJ2-5; 9 bases match TRBD1. Germline V lookup: CDR1 MNHEY, CDR2 SMNVEV (reference sequence). The V segment lost 2 bases and the J segment 5 bases; nucleotides outside the gene matches: 6. This CDR3 spans 15 amino acids. The CDR3 DNA reads as TGTGCCAGCAGTTTAGGACAGGGGTGGAGTGAGACCCAGTACTTC. Translation gives CASSLGQGWSETQYF.

This clonotype was detected once. This chain connects TRBV4-1 to TRBJ2-1; D may correspond to TRBD1 or TRBD2 (7 bases each). V was clipped by 4 bases and J by 4 bases, with 23 bases between them. The CDR3 loop spans 18 amino acids. Germline-derived CDR1 and CDR2 are MGHRA and YSYEKL. CDR3 in amino acids: CASSRGLGRGRLYNEQFF. For the CDR3, the DNA is TGCGCCAGCAGCCGGGGACTGGGGAGGGGGCGTCTGTACAATGAGCAGTTCTTC.

The chain uses TRBV5-4 and TRBJ1-3, with 8 bases lining up with TRBD1. Germline loops: CDR1 SGHNT, CDR2 YYREEE (reference sequence). The CDR3 has 13 amino acids. After removal of 4 bases from V and 8 bases from J, the junction contained 5 bases not matched to a gene. The DNA for the CDR3 is TGTGCCAGCAGCCCAGGGGGCAAGGACACCATATATTTT. It codes for CASSPGGKDTIYF.

This clonotype is medium-sized. The V and J genes are TRBV12-3 or TRBV12-4 and TRBJ2-7, with D possibly TRBD2 on 6 matching bases. The CDR3 spans 14 residues. Trimming took off 2 bases at V and 2 bases at J, with 10 bases between the two ends. In DNA, the CDR3 is TGTGCCAGCAGTTTATGGGACTCCACCTACGAGCAGTACTTC. The encoded protein is CASSLWDSTYEQYF.

The CDR3 region has the DNA TGTGCCAGCAGTTTGTCGGCCAGGGACCCGAAAGGCTACACCTTC. Its translation: CASSLSARDPKGYTF. The rearrangement uses TRBV27 and TRBJ1-2; perhaps TRBD1 as D (5 bases). Between the trimmed V and J ends, which lost 3 bases and 8 bases, there was a span of 19 bases. The CDR3 is made up of 15 amino acids. The germline CDR1 and CDR2 sequences are MNHEY and SMNVEV (reference sequence).

The CDR3 sequence: CASSLTLTQGDTQYF. The CDR3 region has the DNA TGTGCCAGCAGCTTAACCCTTACCCAGGGAGATACGCAGTATTTT. J is TRBJ2-3 and V is TRBV7-2; D possibly corresponds to TRBD1 (5 bases). Trimming removed 2 bases from V and 5 bases from J, with 14 bases in between. The CDR3 loop spans 15 amino acids. CDR1 is SGHTA and CDR2 is FQGNSA in the germline V gene. The full variable domain, rest sourced from reference TRBV7-2 and TRBJ2-3, is GAGVSQSPSNKVTEKGKDVELRCDPISGHTALYWYRQSLGQGLEFLIYFQGNSAPDKSGLPSDRFSAERTGGSVSTLTIQRTQQEDSAVYLCASSLTLTQGDTQYFGPGTRLTVL.

As to this clonotype: A junction boundary mismatches the germline segment, possibly from a read error. This chain uses TRBV7-2 with TRBJ2-1; 8 nucleotides align to TRBD2. The CDR3 length is 16 residues. Germline CDR1 reads SGHTA; CDR2 reads FQGNSA. The CDR3 DNA reads TGCGCCAGCAGCCAAGACGGGAGAGCGGGAGACAATGAGCAGTTCTTC. The encoded protein is CASSQDGRAGDNEQFF. The variable domain in full, completed from reference TRBV7-2 and TRBJ2-1, reads GAGVSQSPSNKVTEKGKDVELRCDPISGHTALYWYRQSLGQGLEFLIYFQGNSAPDKSGLPSDRFSAERTGGSVSTLTIQRTQQEDSAVYLCASSQDGRAGDNEQFFGPGTRLTVL.

The chain uses TRBV27 and TRBJ1-1, with D maybe TRBD1 (6 bases). Per germline, CDR1 MNHEY and CDR2 SMNVEV (reference sequence). V lost 7 bases and J lost 7, with 16 bases in between. CDR3 size: 13 residues. In DNA, the CDR3 is TGTGCCAGCAACCGGGGCAGGGGCAATGAAGCTTTCTTT. This gives the protein CASNRGRGNEAFF.

This clonotype was recorded once. The chain couples TRBV7-3 to TRBJ2-7; 10 bases are a match to TRBD1. The V and J ends lost 5 bases and 0 bases, in that order; junction bases with no gene match: 4. The CDR3 covers 15 residues. Germline V gives CDR1 SGHTA, CDR2 FQGTGA. The DNA for the CDR3 is TGTGCCAGCAGCATGGGACAGGGGAGCTCCTACGAGCAGTACTTC. This encodes CASSMGQGSSYEQYF.